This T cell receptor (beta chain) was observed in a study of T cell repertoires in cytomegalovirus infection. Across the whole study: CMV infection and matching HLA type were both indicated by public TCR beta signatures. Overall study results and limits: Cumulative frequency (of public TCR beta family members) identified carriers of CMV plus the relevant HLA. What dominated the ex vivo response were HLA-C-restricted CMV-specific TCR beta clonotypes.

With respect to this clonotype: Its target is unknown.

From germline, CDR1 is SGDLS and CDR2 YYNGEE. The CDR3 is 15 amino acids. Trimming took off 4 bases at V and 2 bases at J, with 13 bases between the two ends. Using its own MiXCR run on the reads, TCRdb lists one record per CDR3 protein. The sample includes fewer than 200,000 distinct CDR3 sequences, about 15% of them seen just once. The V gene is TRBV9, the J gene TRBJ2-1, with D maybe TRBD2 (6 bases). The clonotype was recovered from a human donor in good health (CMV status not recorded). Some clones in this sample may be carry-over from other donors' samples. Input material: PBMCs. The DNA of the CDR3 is TGTGCCAGCAGCCCGTCGGGGGAGACCTACAATGAGCAGTTCTTC. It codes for CASSPSGETYNEQFF.